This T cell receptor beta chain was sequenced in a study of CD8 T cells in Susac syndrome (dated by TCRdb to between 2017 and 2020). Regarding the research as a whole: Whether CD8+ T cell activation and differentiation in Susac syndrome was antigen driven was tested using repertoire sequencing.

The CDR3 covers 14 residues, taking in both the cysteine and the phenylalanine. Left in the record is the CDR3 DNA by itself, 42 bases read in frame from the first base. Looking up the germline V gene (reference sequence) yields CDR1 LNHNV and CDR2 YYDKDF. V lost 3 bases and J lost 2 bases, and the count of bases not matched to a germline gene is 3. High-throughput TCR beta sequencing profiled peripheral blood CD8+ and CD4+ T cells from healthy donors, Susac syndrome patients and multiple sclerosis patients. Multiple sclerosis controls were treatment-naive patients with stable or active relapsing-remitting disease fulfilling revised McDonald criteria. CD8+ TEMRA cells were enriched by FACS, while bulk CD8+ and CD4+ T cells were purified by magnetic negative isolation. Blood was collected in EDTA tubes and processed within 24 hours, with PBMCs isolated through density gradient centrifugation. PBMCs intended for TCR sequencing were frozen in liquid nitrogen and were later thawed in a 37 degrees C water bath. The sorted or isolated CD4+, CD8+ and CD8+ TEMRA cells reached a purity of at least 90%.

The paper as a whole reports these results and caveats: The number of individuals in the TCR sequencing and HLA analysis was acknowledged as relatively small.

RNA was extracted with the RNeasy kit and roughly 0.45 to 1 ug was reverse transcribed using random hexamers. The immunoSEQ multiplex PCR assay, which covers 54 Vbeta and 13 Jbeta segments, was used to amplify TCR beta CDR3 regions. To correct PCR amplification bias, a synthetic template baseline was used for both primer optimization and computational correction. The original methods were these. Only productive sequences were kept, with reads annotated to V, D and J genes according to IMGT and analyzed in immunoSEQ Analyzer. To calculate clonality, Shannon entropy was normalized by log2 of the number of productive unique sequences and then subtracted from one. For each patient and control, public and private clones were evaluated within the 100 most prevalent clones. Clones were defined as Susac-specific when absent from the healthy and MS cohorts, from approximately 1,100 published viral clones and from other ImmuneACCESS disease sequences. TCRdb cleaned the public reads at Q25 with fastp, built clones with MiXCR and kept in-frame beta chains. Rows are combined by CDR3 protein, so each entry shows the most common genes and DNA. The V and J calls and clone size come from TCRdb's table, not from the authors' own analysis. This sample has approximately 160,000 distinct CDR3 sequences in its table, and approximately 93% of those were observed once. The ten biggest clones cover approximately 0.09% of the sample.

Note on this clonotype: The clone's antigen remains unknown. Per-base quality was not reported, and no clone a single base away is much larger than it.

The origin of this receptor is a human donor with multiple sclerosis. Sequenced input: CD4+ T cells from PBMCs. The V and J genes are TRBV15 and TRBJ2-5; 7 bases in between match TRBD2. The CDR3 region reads CATSSGDYQETQYF. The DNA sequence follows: TGTGCCACCAGCAGTGGGGACTATCAAGAGACCCAGTACTTC.